One T cell receptor beta chain is described in this entry. This sample was included in a study of blood T cell repertoires in COVID-19. Study-wide context: Whether acute or convalescent, the COVID-19 samples came from the United States, Italy and Spain. T cells, B-cell-depleted T cells, or PBMCs supplied cDNA or gDNA.

The V and J ends lost 7 bases and 2 bases, in that order; junction bases with no gene match: 5. CDR1 is SGHRS, CDR2 YFSETQ, per germline. This CDR3 spans 13 amino acids. Original methodology: For nucleated cells, counts were estimated from reference gene primer amplification. The repertoire was sequenced with immunoSEQ multiplex PCR; TCRdb's copy has only in-frame clones and lacks some. The V and J calls and the clone size are those of that table, but D and trimming were determined from the DNA. The table includes 250,000 to 350,000 clones, roughly 86% detected once. Seattle participants joined during active infection and were tracked over time.

This TCR came from a woman aged 25 to 39 with COVID-19, enrolled during active disease. The rearrangement joins TRBV5-1 to TRBJ2-7, with 8 bases matching TRBD1. The specimen sequenced was peripheral blood. The CDR3 region is CASGTGLTYEQYF. In nucleotides, the CDR3 is TGCGCCAGCGGGACAGGCCTAACCTACGAGCAGTACTTC.